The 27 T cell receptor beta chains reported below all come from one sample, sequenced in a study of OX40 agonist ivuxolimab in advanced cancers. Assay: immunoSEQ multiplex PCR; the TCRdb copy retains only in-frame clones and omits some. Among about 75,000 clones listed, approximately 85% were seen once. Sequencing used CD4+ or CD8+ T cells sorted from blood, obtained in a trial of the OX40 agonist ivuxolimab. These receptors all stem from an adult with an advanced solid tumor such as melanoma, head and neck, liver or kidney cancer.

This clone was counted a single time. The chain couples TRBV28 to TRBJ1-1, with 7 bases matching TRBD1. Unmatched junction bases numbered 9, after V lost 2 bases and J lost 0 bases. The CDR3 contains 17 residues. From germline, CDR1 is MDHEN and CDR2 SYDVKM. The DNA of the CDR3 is TGTGCCAGCAGTTTACGGACAGGCATCCTCATGAACACTGAAGCTTTCTTT. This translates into CASSLRTGILMNTEAFF.

The CDR3 coding sequence is TGTGCCAGTAGTATAGTTGGAATGGCACCAAAAGAGACCCAGTACTTC. Residues: CASSIVGMAPKETQYF. The V and J genes are TRBV19 and TRBJ2-5; D ambiguous. CDR1 and CDR2 (germline): LNHDA, SQIVND (reference sequence). This CDR3 is built from 16 residues. V lost 1 base to trimming and J lost 3 bases, with 15 bases between them.

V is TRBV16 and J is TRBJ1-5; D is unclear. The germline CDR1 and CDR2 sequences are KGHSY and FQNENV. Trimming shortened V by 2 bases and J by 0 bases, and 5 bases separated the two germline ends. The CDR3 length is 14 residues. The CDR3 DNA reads TGTGCCAGCAGCCAACTTAGTAGCAATCAGCCCCAGCATTTT. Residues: CASSQLSSNQPQHF.

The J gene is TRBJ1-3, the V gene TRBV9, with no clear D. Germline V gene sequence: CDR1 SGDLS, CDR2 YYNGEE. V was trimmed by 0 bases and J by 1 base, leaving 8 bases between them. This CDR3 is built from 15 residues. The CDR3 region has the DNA TGTGCCAGCAGCGTAGTTCCGTCATCTGGAAACACCATATATTTT. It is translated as CASSVVPSSGNTIYF. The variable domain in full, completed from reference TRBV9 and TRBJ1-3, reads DSGVTQTPKHLITATGQRVTLRCSPRSGDLSVYWYQQSLDQGLQFLIQYYNGEERAKGNILERFSAQQFPDLHSELNLSSLELGDSALYFCASSVVPSSGNTIYFGEGSWLTVV.

The CDR3 loop reads CSVDRGNTGELFF. The CDR3 DNA reads as TGCAGCGTTGATCGGGGTAACACCGGGGAGCTGTTTTTT. The chain joins TRBV29-1 to TRBJ2-2; tentatively, D is TRBD2 (5 bases). CDR1 is SQVTM and CDR2 is ANQGSEA in the germline V gene. V was clipped by 3 bases and J by 2 bases, with 7 bases between them. CDR3 length: 13 amino acids.

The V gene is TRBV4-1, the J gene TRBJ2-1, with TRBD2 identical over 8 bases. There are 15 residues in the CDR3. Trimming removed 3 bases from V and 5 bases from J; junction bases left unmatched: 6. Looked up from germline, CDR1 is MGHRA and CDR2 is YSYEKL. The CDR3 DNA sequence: TGCGCCAGCAGCCAGGAGCCGGGGGGGGACAATGAGCAGTTCTTC. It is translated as CASSQEPGGDNEQFF.

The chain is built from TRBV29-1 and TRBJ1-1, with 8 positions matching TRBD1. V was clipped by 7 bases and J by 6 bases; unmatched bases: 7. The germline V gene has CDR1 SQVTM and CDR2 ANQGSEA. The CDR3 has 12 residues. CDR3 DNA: TGCAGCGGTCATCACAGGGGGGCTGAAGCTTTCTTT. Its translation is CSGHHRGAEAFF.

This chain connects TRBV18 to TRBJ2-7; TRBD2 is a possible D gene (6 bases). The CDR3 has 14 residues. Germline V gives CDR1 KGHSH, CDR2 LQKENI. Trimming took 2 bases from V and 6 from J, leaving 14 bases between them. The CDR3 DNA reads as TGTGCCAGCTCACCAACAAGGCGGGGAGGCGAGCAGTACTTC. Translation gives CASSPTRRGGEQYF.

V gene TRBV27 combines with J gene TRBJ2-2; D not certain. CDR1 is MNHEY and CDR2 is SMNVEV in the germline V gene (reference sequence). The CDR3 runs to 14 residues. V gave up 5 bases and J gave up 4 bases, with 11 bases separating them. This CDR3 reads CASSRLPGTGELFF. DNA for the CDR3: TGTGCCAGCAGTCGGCTGCCGGGCACCGGGGAGCTGTTTTTT.

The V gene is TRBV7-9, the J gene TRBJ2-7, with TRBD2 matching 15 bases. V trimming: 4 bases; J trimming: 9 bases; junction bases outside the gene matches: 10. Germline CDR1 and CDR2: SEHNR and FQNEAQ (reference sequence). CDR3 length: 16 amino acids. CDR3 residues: CASSSSGTSGRQGQYF. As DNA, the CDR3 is TGTGCCAGCAGCTCTAGTGGGACTAGCGGGAGGCAGGGGCAGTACTTC.

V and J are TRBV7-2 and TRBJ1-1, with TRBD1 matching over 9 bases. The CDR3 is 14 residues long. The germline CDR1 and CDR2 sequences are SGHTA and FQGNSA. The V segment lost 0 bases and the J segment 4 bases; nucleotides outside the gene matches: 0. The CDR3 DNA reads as TGTGCCAGCAGCTTAGCGGGACAGGGCACTGAAGCTTTCTTT. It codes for CASSLAGQGTEAFF.

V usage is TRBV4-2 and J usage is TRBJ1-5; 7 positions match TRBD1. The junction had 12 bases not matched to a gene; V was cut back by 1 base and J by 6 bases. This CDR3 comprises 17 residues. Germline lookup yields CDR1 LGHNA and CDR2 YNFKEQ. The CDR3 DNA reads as TGTGCCAGCAGCCAAGTCATTGTCGCAGGGGGAGGTCAGCCCCAGCATTTT. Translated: CASSQVIVAGGGQPQHF.

The CDR3 DNA reads TGTGCCAGCAGCATCGTGGAAGACACTGAAGCTTTCTTT. Translated, it gives CASSIVEDTEAFF. This chain uses TRBV7-2 with TRBJ1-1; D uncertain. The CDR3 extends over 13 amino acids. V lost 5 bases and J lost 3, with 10 bases in between. In germline, CDR1 is SGHTA, CDR2 FQGNSA.

CDR3 bases: TGTGCCAGCAGTGAAGATTATAACTATGGCTACACCTTC. Protein: CASSEDYNYGYTF. The chain links TRBV6-1 to TRBJ1-2; no reliable D call. The V gene lost 1 base and the J gene lost 1 base, with 4 bases spanning the gap. Germline loops: CDR1 MNHNS, CDR2 SASEGT. The CDR3 sequence is 13 residues long.

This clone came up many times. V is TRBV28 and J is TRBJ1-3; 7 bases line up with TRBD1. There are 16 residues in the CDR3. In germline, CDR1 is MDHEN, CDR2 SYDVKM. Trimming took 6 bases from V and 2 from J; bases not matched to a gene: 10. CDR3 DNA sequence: TGTGCCAGCAGCCTACCAGGGACAGTTACTGGAAACACCATATATTTT. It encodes CASSLPGTVTGNTIYF.

CDR3 sequence (DNA): TGTGCCAGCAGTGCCTACCGGAGGACAGGGGACGAGACCCAGTACTTC. Translation gives CASSAYRRTGDETQYF. This chain links TRBV2 with TRBJ2-5; 9 positions match TRBD1. The J segment lost 5 bases and the V segment lost 4 bases, leaving 11 bases of the junction unmatched. There are 16 residues in the CDR3. Germline CDR1 reads SNHLY; CDR2 reads FYNNEI.

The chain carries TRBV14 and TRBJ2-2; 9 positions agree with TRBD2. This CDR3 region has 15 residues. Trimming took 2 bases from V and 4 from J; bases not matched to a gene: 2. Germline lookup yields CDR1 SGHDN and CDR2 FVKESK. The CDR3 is CASSQRREGTGELFF. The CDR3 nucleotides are TGTGCCAGCAGCCAACGGCGGGAGGGCACCGGGGAGCTGTTTTTT.

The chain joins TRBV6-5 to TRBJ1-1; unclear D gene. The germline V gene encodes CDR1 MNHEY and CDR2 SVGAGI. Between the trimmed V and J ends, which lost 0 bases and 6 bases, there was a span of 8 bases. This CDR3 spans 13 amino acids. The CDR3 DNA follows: TGTGCCAGCAGTTACTCGAGGCAGTCTGAAGCTTTCTTT. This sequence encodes CASSYSRQSEAFF.

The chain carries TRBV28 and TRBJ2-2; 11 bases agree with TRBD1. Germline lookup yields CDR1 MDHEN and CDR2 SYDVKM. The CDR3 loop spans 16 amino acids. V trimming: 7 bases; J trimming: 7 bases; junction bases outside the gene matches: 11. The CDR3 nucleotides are TGTGCCAGCAACACAAGGACAGGGGGCGCGGGCGGGGAGCTGTTTTTT. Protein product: CASNTRTGGAGGELFF.

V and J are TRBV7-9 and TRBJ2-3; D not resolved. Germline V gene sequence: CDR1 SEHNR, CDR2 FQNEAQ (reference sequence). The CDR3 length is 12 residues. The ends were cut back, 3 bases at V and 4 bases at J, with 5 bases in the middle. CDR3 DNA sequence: TGTGCCAGCAGCTTTGTCTCAGATACGCAGTATTTT. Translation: CASSFVSDTQYF.

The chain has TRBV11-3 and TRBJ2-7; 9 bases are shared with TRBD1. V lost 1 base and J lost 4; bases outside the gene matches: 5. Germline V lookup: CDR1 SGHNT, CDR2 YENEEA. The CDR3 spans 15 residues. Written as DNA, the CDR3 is TGTGCCAGCAGCTTAGGGACAGGGGAGACATACGAGCAGTACTTC. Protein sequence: CASSLGTGETYEQYF.

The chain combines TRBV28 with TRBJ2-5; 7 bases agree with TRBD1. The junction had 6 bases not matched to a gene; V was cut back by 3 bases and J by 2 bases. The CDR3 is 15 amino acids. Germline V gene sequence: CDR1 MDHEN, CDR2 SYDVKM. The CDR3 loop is CASSFLQGTQETQYF. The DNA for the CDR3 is TGTGCCAGCAGTTTTTTACAGGGGACACAAGAGACCCAGTACTTC. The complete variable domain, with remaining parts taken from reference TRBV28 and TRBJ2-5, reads DVKVTQSSRYLVKRTGEKVFLECVQDMDHENMFWYRQDPGLGLRLIYFSYDVKMKEKGDIPEGYSVSREKKERFSLILESASTNQTSMYLCASSFLQGTQETQYFGPGTRLLVL.

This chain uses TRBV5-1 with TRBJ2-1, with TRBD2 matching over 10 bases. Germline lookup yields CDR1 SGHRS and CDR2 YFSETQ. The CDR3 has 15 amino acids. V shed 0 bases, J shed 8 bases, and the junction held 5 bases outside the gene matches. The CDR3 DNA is TGCGCCAGCAGCTTGGTTGCTAGCGGGAGTGATGAGCAGTTCTTC. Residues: CASSLVASGSDEQFF.

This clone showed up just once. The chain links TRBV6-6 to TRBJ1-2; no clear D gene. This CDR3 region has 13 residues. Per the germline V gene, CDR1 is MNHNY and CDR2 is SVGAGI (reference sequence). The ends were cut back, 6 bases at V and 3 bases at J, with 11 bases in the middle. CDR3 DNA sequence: TGTGCCAGCAGCCTTGACCGCTACTATGGCTACACCTTC. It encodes CASSLDRYYGYTF.

This CDR3 reads CASSLGGFHQPQHF. The CDR3, as DNA: TGTGCCAGCAGTTTAGGAGGGTTCCATCAGCCCCAGCATTTT. The J gene is TRBJ1-5, the V gene TRBV28; D not resolved. CDR3 size: 14 residues. Trimming removed 2 bases at V and 5 bases at J, with 10 bases between. From germline, CDR1 is MDHEN and CDR2 SYDVKM.

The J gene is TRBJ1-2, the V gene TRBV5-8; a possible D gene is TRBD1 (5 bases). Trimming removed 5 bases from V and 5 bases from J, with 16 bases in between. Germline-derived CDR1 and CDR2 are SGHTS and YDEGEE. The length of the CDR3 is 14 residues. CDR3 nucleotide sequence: TGTGCCAGCAGAGGTTGGGGCCGGGAGTATGGCTACACCTTC. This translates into CASRGWGREYGYTF.

The CDR3 is CASSSAAGEAEQFF. The CDR3, as DNA: TGCGCCAGCAGCTCCGCGGCAGGGGAGGCTGAGCAGTTCTTC. This chain joins TRBV5-1 and TRBJ2-1, with D possibly being TRBD1 or TRBD2 (6 bases each). Germline CDR1 is SGHRS and CDR2 is YFSETQ. Trimming removed 3 bases from V and 9 bases from J, with 16 bases in between. CDR3 length equals 14 residues.